The 32 T cell receptor beta chains listed next were all sequenced from one sample in a study of T cells in Graves' hyperthyroidism and ophthalmopathy. The TCR beta CDR3 regions underwent amplification using RNA transcripts as the source. Primed by the HTBI set, a first-round RT-PCR was run on the TCR CDR3. In TCRdb, the multiplex PCR reads were re-called with MiXCR into one record per CDR3 protein. The table includes 700,000 to 950,000 distinct CDR3 sequences, just over 35% detected once. Specimen: blood. These receptors came from a woman in her 40s with Graves' hyperthyroidism.

This clonotype showed up many times. J is TRBJ2-7 and V is TRBV5-4; TRBD2 agrees at 7 bases. Looked up from germline, CDR1 is SGHNT and CDR2 is YYREEE (reference sequence). The CDR3 extends over 15 amino acids. Trimming removed 4 bases from V and 4 bases from J; junction bases left unmatched: 11. The CDR3 loop is CASSRVSSGKYEQYF. In nucleotides, the CDR3 is TGTGCCAGCAGCCGAGTTTCGAGCGGGAAGTACGAGCAGTACTTC.

In this sample, this clonotype turned up many times. J is TRBJ2-2 and V is TRBV7-3; no clear D gene. Germline loops: CDR1 SGHTA, CDR2 FQGTGA. Trimming shortened V by 4 bases and J by 3 bases, and 15 bases separated the two germline ends. The CDR3 sequence is 16 residues long. The CDR3: CASSSRAPVDTGELFF. DNA of the CDR3: TGTGCCAGCAGCTCACGGGCCCCCGTGGACACCGGGGAGCTGTTTTTT.

This clonotype was seen many times. The genes are TRBV19 and TRBJ2-5, with a possible D match to TRBD1 (5 bases). From germline, CDR1 is LNHDA and CDR2 SQIVND (reference sequence). The CDR3 has 12 amino acids. V lost 4 bases and J lost 4, with 7 bases in between. The CDR3 here is CASSKGAETQYF. In DNA, the CDR3 is TGTGCCAGTAGTAAAGGGGCAGAGACCCAGTACTTC.

V gene TRBV19 combines with J gene TRBJ1-1; D might be TRBD1 (5 bases). The CDR3 length is 13 residues. Germline V gene lookup returns CDR1 LNHDA and CDR2 SQIVND (reference sequence). Between the trimmed V and J ends, which lost 6 bases and 8 bases, there was a span of 16 bases. The CDR3 nucleotides read TGTGCCAGTAGCCGGGACGGAGAAGGGGAAGCTTTCTTT. Its translation: CASSRDGEGEAFF. Using reference TRBV19 and TRBJ1-1 for the parts outside the CDR3, the full variable domain is DGGITQSPKYLFRKEGQNVTLSCEQNLNHDAMYWYRQDPGQGLRLIYYSQIVNDFQKGDIAEGYSVSREKKESFPLTVTSAQKNPTAFYLCASSRDGEGEAFFGQGTRLTVV.

This clonotype appeared many times. The chain has TRBV19 and TRBJ2-7, with D perhaps TRBD1 (6 bases). This CDR3 is built from 13 residues. Trimming pared 3 bases from V and 3 bases from J, leaving 9 bases between. The germline V gene encodes CDR1 LNHDA and CDR2 SQIVND (reference sequence). The DNA of the CDR3 is TGTGCCAGTAGTATGGGACACCGCTACGAGCAGTACTTC. This encodes CASSMGHRYEQYF. Combining the CDR3 with reference TRBV19 and TRBJ2-7 gives the whole variable domain DGGITQSPKYLFRKEGQNVTLSCEQNLNHDAMYWYRQDPGQGLRLIYYSQIVNDFQKGDIAEGYSVSREKKESFPLTVTSAQKNPTAFYLCASSMGHRYEQYFGPGTRLTVT.

Concerning this clonotype itself: This may stem from a read error, because a much larger clone lies one nucleotide away. This chain uses TRBV7-6 with TRBJ2-5; D remains unclear. V was shortened by 4 bases and J by 0 bases, with 9 bases between the two germline ends. Germline loops: CDR1 SGHVS, CDR2 FNYEAQ. The CDR3 contains 14 residues. CDR3: CASSSSEYQETQYF. As DNA, the CDR3 is TGTGCCAGCAGCTCCTCAGAGTACCAAGAGACCCAGTACTTC.

The sample holds a few counts of this clonotype. This may arise from a read error, as a much more abundant clone is one base away. Because it lacks the conserved phenylalanine or tryptophan at the end, this CDR3 is likely a read error. In DNA, the CDR3 is TGTGCCAGTAGTACGGACAGGGATTCACCCCTCCACCTT. Protein sequence: CASSTDRDSPLHL. V and J are TRBV19 and TRBJ1-6, with 8 bases that match TRBD1. V shed 4 bases and J 8 bases; nucleotides not matched to a gene: 1. CDR3 size: 13 residues. Germline V gene sequence: CDR1 LNHDA, CDR2 SQIVND (reference sequence).

V and J are TRBV7-9 and TRBJ2-2; tentative D call: TRBD1 (5 bases). The germline V and J ends were trimmed by 7 bases and 8 bases, with 17 bases remaining between them. Germline CDR1 and CDR2: SEHNR and FQNEAQ (reference sequence). This CDR3 comprises 14 residues. DNA of the CDR3: TGTGCCAGCACCCTGGGCCAGGGAACGGGGGAGCTGTTTTTT. The encoded protein is CASTLGQGTGELFF.

The CDR3 sequence: CASSVLPYEQYF. The DNA of the CDR3 is TGTGCCAGCAGTGTGCTCCCCTACGAGCAGTACTTC. The gene calls are TRBV28 and TRBJ2-7; D not certain. Germline V gene sequence: CDR1 MDHEN, CDR2 SYDVKM. This CDR3 is 12 amino acids long. V was pared by 5 bases and J by 2 bases, with 7 bases between.

This clonotype was seen a single time. This may come from a read error, since a much larger clone is one base off. The gene calls are TRBV29-1 and TRBJ1-2, with D uncertain. CDR1 and CDR2 from the germline V gene are SQVTM and ANQGSEA. This CDR3 contains 11 residues. Written as DNA, the CDR3 is TGCAGCATCGGTCTTAACCATGGCTACACCTTC. This sequence encodes CSIGLNHGYTF.

On this clonotype itself: The junction departs from germline at one end; a sequencing error may be responsible. The J gene is TRBJ1-3, the V gene TRBV9; no clear D. Germline V lookup: CDR1 SGDLS, CDR2 YYNGEE. The CDR3 extends over 14 amino acids. The CDR3 region has the DNA TGTGCCAGCAGCGGGGGTGGCTCTGGAGACACCATATATTTT. This codes for CASSGGGSGDTIYF. Based on the CDR3 plus reference TRBV9 and TRBJ1-3, the full variable domain is DSGVTQTPKHLITATGQRVTLRCSPRSGDLSVYWYQQSLDQGLQFLIQYYNGEERAKGNILERFSAQQFPDLHSELNLSSLELGDSALYFCASSGGGSGDTIYFGEGSWLTVV.

The rearrangement uses TRBV19 and TRBJ2-1; TRBD1 agrees at 9 bases. Germline V gene lookup returns CDR1 LNHDA and CDR2 SQIVND (reference sequence). The V and J ends lost 5 bases and 5 bases, in that order; junction bases with no gene match: 4. CDR3 length: 14 residues. The CDR3 sequence: CASSAGQGNNEQFF. CDR3 bases: TGTGCCAGTAGTGCGGGACAGGGTAACAATGAGCAGTTCTTC.

This clonotype was counted at least ten times. The V and J genes are TRBV4-3 and TRBJ2-7, with a possible D match to TRBD2 (6 bases). V lost 4 bases, J lost 2 bases, and 9 bases lay in between. Germline V lookup: CDR1 LGHNA, CDR2 YSLEER. The CDR3 is 13 amino acids. The CDR3 DNA reads TGCGCCAGCAGCCTGCGGGGAACCTACGAGCAGTACTTC. Its protein is CASSLRGTYEQYF.

This clonotype was observed a few times. The chain couples TRBV15 to TRBJ1-5; D perhaps matches TRBD1 (6 bases). This CDR3 has 15 amino acids. Germline CDR1 LNHNV, CDR2 YYDKDF (reference sequence). Between the trimmed V and J ends, which lost 5 bases and 2 bases, there was a span of 13 bases. CDR3 bases: TGTGCCACCAGCTCCACAGGGATGGGCAATCAGCCCCAGCATTTT. This gives the protein CATSSTGMGNQPQHF.

The J gene is TRBJ1-5, the V gene TRBV6-1, with D perhaps matching TRBD1 (5 bases). V was pared by 5 bases and J by 8 bases, with 22 bases between. Germline V gene sequence: CDR1 MNHNS, CDR2 SASEGT. This CDR3 is built from 16 residues. The CDR3 coding sequence is TGTGCCAGCAGTCCCTCTCGGGGGAGGGGCGGTGAGCCCCAGCATTTT. Encoded protein: CASSPSRGRGGEPQHF.

The gene calls are TRBV19 and TRBJ1-3, with D hard to call. V lost 5 bases and J lost 0, with 11 bases in between. The germline gives CDR1 LNHDA, CDR2 SQIVND (reference sequence). The CDR3 contains 15 residues. Here the CDR3 DNA reads TGTGCCAGTAGTGAAGACCGATACTCTGGAAACACCATATATTTT. Translation: CASSEDRYSGNTIYF.

On this clonotype itself: Germline and junction disagree at one end, which may indicate a read error. V gene TRBV5-1 combines with J gene TRBJ1-1; D possibly corresponds to TRBD1 (6 bases). The germline V gene encodes CDR1 SGHRS and CDR2 YFSETQ. The CDR3 is 21 amino acids. CDR3 amino acids: CASSLTPYLPRGGRDGTEAFF. Here the CDR3 DNA reads TGTGCCAGCAGCTTGACCCCATACCTCCCCAGGGGTGGTCGGGACGGCACTGAAGCTTTCTTT.

This clonotype was seen ten or more times. This sequence joins TRBV7-9 and TRBJ2-5, with D perhaps TRBD1 or TRBD2 (5 bases each). The V end lost 5 bases, the J end lost 4 bases, and 14 bases lay between the germline ends. Germline loops: CDR1 SEHNR, CDR2 FQNEAQ (reference sequence). The CDR3 is 14 residues long. The CDR3 bases are TGTGCCAGCAGCGTCGTCCCGGGGACAGAGACCCAGTACTTC. It encodes CASSVVPGTETQYF.

The chain is built from TRBV5-1 and TRBJ2-2; maybe TRBD1 (6 bases). This CDR3 spans 15 amino acids. Trimming pared 3 bases from V and 5 bases from J, leaving 14 bases between. CDR1 is SGHRS and CDR2 is YFSETQ in the germline V gene. CDR3 protein: CASSSPQGWTGELFF. The CDR3 nucleotides read TGCGCCAGCAGCTCACCACAGGGATGGACCGGGGAGCTGTTTTTT.

Details on this clonotype: A much larger clonotype is one base distant, so this may be a read error. The rearrangement links TRBV12-3 or TRBV12-4 to TRBJ2-7; D is uncertain. CDR3 length equals 14 residues. Trimming cost V 3 bases and J 2 bases, with 11 bases left between them. CDR3 sequence reads: CASSFFASPYEQYF. The DNA of the CDR3 is TGTGCCAGCAGTTTTTTCGCCTCTCCCTACGAGCAGTACTTC.

The V call is TRBV6-2 or TRBV6-3, the J call TRBJ2-7, with D perhaps matching TRBD1 (5 bases). The CDR3 loop spans 13 amino acids. The germline gives CDR1 MNHEY, CDR2 SVGEGT. V was clipped by 6 bases and J by 3 bases, with 12 bases between them. The CDR3 protein is CASRTQTVYEQYF. CDR3 bases: TGTGCCAGCAGGACGCAGACAGTCTACGAGCAGTACTTC.

This clonotype occurred many times. The chain employs TRBV19 and TRBJ1-5, with D unclear. Deletions cut 3 bases from V and 1 base from J, with 7 bases between. Per the germline V gene, CDR1 is LNHDA and CDR2 is SQIVND (reference sequence). The CDR3 is 14 residues long. The CDR3 sequence: CASSISRSNQPQHF. Written as DNA, the CDR3 is TGTGCCAGTAGTATTTCACGGAGCAATCAGCCCCAGCATTTT.

This clonotype has ten or more counts. This rearrangement joins TRBV7-2 to TRBJ1-3; D remains ambiguous. The CDR3 covers 16 residues. The germline gives CDR1 SGHTA, CDR2 FQGNSA. V was cut by 5 bases and J by 0 bases, with 14 bases left in between. In nucleotides, the CDR3 is TGTGCCAGCAGCCCGTTCTTGTCAGCCTCTGGAAACACCATATATTTT. Amino acid sequence: CASSPFLSASGNTIYF.

This clonotype was found many times. The rearrangement uses TRBV4-2 and TRBJ1-1, with D hard to call. Looked up from germline, CDR1 is LGHNA and CDR2 is YNFKEQ. CDR3 length: 15 residues. V was trimmed by 1 base and J by 0 bases, leaving 9 bases between them. The CDR3 bases are TGTGCCAGCAGCCAAGTTGGGCAGTTGAACACTGAAGCTTTCTTT. Its translation: CASSQVGQLNTEAFF.

This clonotype was seen repeatedly, ten times or more. V usage is TRBV6-5 and J usage is TRBJ1-2; perhaps TRBD1 as D (5 bases). The CDR3 consists of 12 residues. Germline V gene lookup returns CDR1 MNHEY and CDR2 SVGAGI. Trimming removed 9 bases at V and 6 bases at J, with 14 bases between. The CDR3 DNA follows: TGTGCCAGTATGGGGGTTGTGGATGGCTACACCTTC. The encoded protein is CASMGVVDGYTF.

In this sample, this clonotype turned up many times. CDR3 loop: CSAKGTFGYTF. DNA for the CDR3: TGCAGTGCTAAGGGGACGTTTGGGTACACCTTC. V gene TRBV20-1 combines with J gene TRBJ1-2, with a weak D call TRBD1 (5 bases). Per the germline V gene, CDR1 is DFQATT and CDR2 is SNEGSKA (reference sequence). This CDR3 is built from 11 residues. Trimming shortened V by 4 bases and J by 11 bases, and 14 bases separated the two germline ends.

Details on this clonotype: It may be a read error: a sequence one base away is much more abundant. The CDR3 spells CASRVRDPEPREYGYAF. The CDR3 DNA reads as TGTGCCAGCAGGGTTCGAGACCCTGAGCCCAGGGAATATGGCTACGCCTTC. The chain links TRBV2 to TRBJ1-2; maybe TRBD1 (5 bases). CDR1 and CDR2 from the germline V gene are SNHLY and FYNNEI. The CDR3 is made up of 17 amino acids. Using reference TRBV2 and TRBJ1-2 for the parts outside the CDR3, the full variable domain is EPEVTQTPSHQVTQMGQEVILRCVPISNHLYFYWYRQILGQKVEFLVSFYNNEISEKSEIFDDQFSVERPDGSNFTLKIRSTKLEDSAMYFCASRVRDPEPREYGYAFGSGTRLTVV.

This clonotype occurred a few times. The V call is TRBV6-4, the J call TRBJ1-2; tentatively, D is TRBD1 (5 bases). The V end was cut by 6 bases, the J end by 2 bases, with 13 bases between. This CDR3 contains 14 residues. Germline V lookup: CDR1 MRHNA, CDR2 SNTAGT. In DNA form, the CDR3 reads TGTGCCAGCAGACCCCGGGACGGCAACTATGGCTACACCTTC. It yields the protein CASRPRDGNYGYTF.

This chain connects TRBV2 to TRBJ2-7, with TRBD1 matching over 10 bases. This CDR3 has 14 amino acids. Germline values: CDR1 SNHLY, CDR2 FYNNEI. Germline trimming cut 5 bases from V and 3 bases from J; bases unmatched to any gene: 4. The CDR3 nucleotides are TGTGCCAGCAGTACCCGGACAGGGGGCTACGAGCAGTACTTC. Protein: CASSTRTGGYEQYF.

This clonotype appeared a few times. The gene calls are TRBV6-5 and TRBJ1-6; D is ambiguous. The V end was cut by 6 bases, the J end by 3 bases, with 9 bases between. The germline V gene encodes CDR1 MNHEY and CDR2 SVGAGI. The length of the CDR3 is 14 residues. CDR3 sequence: CASRAGSYNSPLHF. In DNA, the CDR3 is TGTGCCAGCAGGGCCGGGAGCTATAATTCACCCCTCCACTTT.

This clonotype was detected a few times. The chain couples TRBV18 to TRBJ2-7; D is tentatively TRBD1 or TRBD2 (5 bases each). This CDR3 has 14 amino acids. CDR1 and CDR2 from the germline V gene are KGHSH and LQKENI. V was cut by 4 bases and J by 2 bases, with 12 bases left in between. CDR3 residues: CASSRSGPPYEQYF. DNA for the CDR3: TGTGCCAGCTCACGCTCGGGACCTCCCTACGAGCAGTACTTC.

The CDR3 coding sequence is TGTGCCACCAGCAGACCGGTTTCGACCGACTTCGGCTACACCTTC. Translation gives CATSRPVSTDFGYTF. The chain links TRBV15 to TRBJ1-2; D unclear. The CDR3 loop spans 15 amino acids. Trimming cost V 2 bases and J 8 bases, with 18 bases left between them. CDR1 LNHNV and CDR2 YYDKDF come from the germline V gene (reference sequence).